This T cell receptor beta chain is drawn from a study of T cell repertoires in cytomegalovirus infection. Findings and caveats of the study: Ex vivo, HLA-C-restricted CMV-specific TCR beta clonotypes prevailed over the rest of the response.

Germline-derived CDR1 and CDR2 are DFQATT and SNEGSKA (reference sequence). The CDR3 spans 14 residues. Deletions cut 2 bases from V and 1 base from J, with 11 bases between. In this sample, this clonotype turned up many times. Its antigen is not known. TCRdb re-derived calls from the reads in MiXCR, one entry per CDR3 protein. Seen here are under 200,000 distinct CDR3 sequences, less than 9.5% observed once, and the top ten hold approximately 4.6%. This TCR was sampled from a human donor in good health (CMV status not recorded). Some clones in this sample may be carry-over from other donors' samples. The genes are TRBV20-1 and TRBJ1-1; D might be TRBD1 (5 bases). Sequenced material: PBMCs. DNA for the CDR3: TGCAGTGCTAGAAGGGGTCAGGGGAACACTGAAGCTTTCTTT. Translation gives CSARRGQGNTEAFF.